This T cell receptor (beta chain) emerged from a study of T cell responses to AZD1222 COVID-19 vaccine. Whole-study results and caveats: Nearly half of the spike-specific TCRs reportedly recognize variant regions that carry no mutations.

The CDR3 runs 14 residues. Germline trimming cut 3 bases from V and 3 bases from J; bases unmatched to any gene: 4. Germline V gene data show CDR1 as DFQATT and CDR2 as SNEGSKA (reference sequence). Notes on this clone: Its specificity is not known.

Libraries were prepared by immunoSEQ multiplex PCR; TCRdb keeps only in-frame clonotypes and omits some of them. The table lists 150,000 or so clones, 93% of them singletons. Sequences were derived from peripheral blood, sampled on day 0 of AZD1222 vaccination. V usage is TRBV20-1 and J usage is TRBJ1-1; TRBD1 aligns across 10 bases. This receptor was taken from an adult in good health. The CDR3 DNA reads as TGCAGTGCTAGTGACGGACAGGGGGACACTGAAGCTTTCTTT. Protein sequence: CSASDGQGDTEAFF.